Described below is a single T cell receptor (beta chain) sequence and its context. Its antigen remains unidentified. Healthy bone marrow donors formed the donor group. The data originate from a study of cytomegalovirus exposure and HLA in healthy donors. Study conclusions and caveats: In vitro experiments confirmed that a few CMV-associated chains were specific for CMV antigens.

The study ran its PCR with 60 Vbeta and 13 Jbeta primers. Profiling relied on immunoSEQ multiplex PCR, and the TCRdb table lists in-frame clones only, not all of them. The sample records about 57,000 clones, around four fifths being singletons. The sequenced sample was PBMCs. The receptor comes from a woman in her twenties or thirties in good health and CMV-seronegative.

The CDR3 protein is CASSLGLQTGELFF. The CDR3 DNA sequence: TGCGCCAGCAGCTTGGGACTACAGACCGGGGAGCTGTTTTTT. V gene TRBV5-1 combines with J gene TRBJ2-2, with D perhaps matching TRBD2 (5 bases). Trimming took off 0 bases at V and 5 bases at J, with 8 bases between the two ends. CDR3 length: 14 residues. CDR1 and CDR2 from the germline V gene are SGHRS and YFSETQ.